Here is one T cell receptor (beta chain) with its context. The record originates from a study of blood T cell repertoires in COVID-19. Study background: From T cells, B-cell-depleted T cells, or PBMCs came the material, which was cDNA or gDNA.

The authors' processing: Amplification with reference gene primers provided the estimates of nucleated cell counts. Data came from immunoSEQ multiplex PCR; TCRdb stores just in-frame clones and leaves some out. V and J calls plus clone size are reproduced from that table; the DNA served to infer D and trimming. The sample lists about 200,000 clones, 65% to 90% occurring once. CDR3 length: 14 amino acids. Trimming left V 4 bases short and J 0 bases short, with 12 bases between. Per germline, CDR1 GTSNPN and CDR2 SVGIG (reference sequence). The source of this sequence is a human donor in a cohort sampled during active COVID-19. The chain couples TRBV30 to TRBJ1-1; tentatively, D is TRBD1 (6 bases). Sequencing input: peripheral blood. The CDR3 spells CAWNLGQLNTEAFF. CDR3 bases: TGTGCCTGGAATTTAGGACAGTTGAACACTGAAGCTTTCTTT.